The 30 T cell receptor beta chains reported below all come from one sample, sequenced in a study of cytomegalovirus exposure and HLA in healthy donors. The study ran its PCR with 60 Vbeta and 13 Jbeta primers. Sequencing was performed with immunoSEQ multiplex PCR; in TCRdb, only in-frame clones are kept and a portion is missing. In the table there are approximately 61,000 clones, 75% to 80% of which are singletons. Sequencing input: PBMCs. All receptors derive from a man younger than 35 in good health and CMV-seropositive.

The rearrangement links TRBV29-1 to TRBJ2-5; D perhaps matches TRBD2 (5 bases). The CDR3 contains 12 residues. In germline, CDR1 is SQVTM, CDR2 ANQGSEA. Trimming removed 7 bases at V and 7 bases at J, with 16 bases between. CDR3 loop: CSANKLERTQYF. The CDR3 DNA sequence: TGCAGCGCCAATAAACTAGAGAGGACCCAGTACTTC.

The V and J genes are TRBV10-2 and TRBJ1-2; D remains ambiguous. V was shortened by 5 bases and J by 1 base, with 11 bases between the two germline ends. CDR3 size: 14 residues. Germline V gene data show CDR1 as WSHSY and CDR2 as SAAADI. CDR3 protein: CASSPVTVNYGYTF. CDR3 sequence (DNA): TGCGCCAGCAGTCCGGTAACAGTTAACTATGGCTACACCTTC.

This chain links TRBV30 with TRBJ2-3; 7 bases align to TRBD2. Germline V gives CDR1 GTSNPN, CDR2 SVGIG (reference sequence). This CDR3 is built from 13 residues. With V trimmed by 7 bases and J by 2 bases, 6 bases remained unmatched. The CDR3 reads CASAGGSTDTQYF. In nucleotides, the CDR3 is TGTGCCTCAGCCGGGGGGTCCACAGATACGCAGTATTTT.

This CDR3 is CASSLGSTDTQYF. The DNA of the CDR3 is TGTGCCAGCAGCCTCGGTAGCACAGATACGCAGTATTTT. This sequence joins TRBV27 and TRBJ2-3; D is ambiguous. This CDR3 comprises 13 residues. Germline V gives CDR1 MNHEY, CDR2 SMNVEV (reference sequence). V shed 6 bases and J shed 0 bases, with 7 bases lying between them.

The rearrangement uses TRBV6-5 and TRBJ1-2; D is undetermined. The ends were cut back, 8 bases at V and 4 bases at J, with 14 bases in the middle. Germline CDR1 reads MNHEY; CDR2 reads SVGAGI. The CDR3 has 13 residues. CDR3 loop: CASREGGSYGYTF. The CDR3 DNA is TGTGCCAGCCGGGAAGGAGGATCCTATGGCTACACCTTC.

The chain has TRBV30 and TRBJ1-2; a possible D gene is TRBD1 (5 bases). CDR1 is GTSNPN and CDR2 is SVGIG in the germline V gene (reference sequence). V lost 4 bases and J 4 bases, leaving 25 bases between the germline ends. The CDR3 is made up of 17 amino acids. CDR3 amino acids: CAWTKSSGEGLFYGYTF. As DNA, the CDR3 is TGTGCCTGGACAAAAAGCTCCGGGGAGGGGCTTTTCTATGGCTACACCTTC.

The chain uses TRBV29-1 and TRBJ2-3; D uncertain. CDR1 is SQVTM and CDR2 is ANQGSEA in the germline V gene. The CDR3 runs to 14 residues. V was clipped by 6 bases and J by 0 bases, with 13 bases between them. In nucleotides, the CDR3 is TGCAGCGTCACAGACCGCGCTAGCACAGATACGCAGTATTTT. It codes for CSVTDRASTDTQYF.

This chain links TRBV5-1 with TRBJ1-1, with 8 bases identical to TRBD1. The germline V gene has CDR1 SGHRS and CDR2 YFSETQ. This CDR3 comprises 18 residues. The V gene end was trimmed by 1 base and the J gene end by 4 bases; junction bases not matched to a gene: 15. The CDR3 DNA sequence: TGCGCCAGCAGCTTGCTGGTATTGGGACCCACAGGGGGCACTGAAGCTTTCTTT. Protein product: CASSLLVLGPTGGTEAFF.

The chain has TRBV7-2 and TRBJ2-1, with 13 positions matching TRBD2. The CDR3 sequence is 15 residues long. J gave up 10 bases and V 4 bases, and 7 bases lay outside the gene matches. From germline, CDR1 is SGHTA and CDR2 FQGNSA. This CDR3 is CASSSLAGGPSEQFF. The CDR3 DNA reads TGTGCCAGCAGCTCACTAGCGGGAGGGCCCTCCGAGCAGTTCTTC.

This clone is a singleton in its sample. The V gene is TRBV25-1, the J gene TRBJ2-3; no clear D. Trimming left V 6 bases short and J 7 bases short, with 8 bases between. Per germline, CDR1 MGHDK and CDR2 SYGVNS. The CDR3 runs 11 residues. The CDR3 loop is CASREGNTQYF. The CDR3 coding sequence is TGTGCCAGCAGAGAAGGCAATACGCAGTATTTT.

V usage is TRBV30 and J usage is TRBJ1-1, with TRBD1 as a possible D gene (5 bases). The germline CDR1 and CDR2 sequences are GTSNPN and SVGIG (reference sequence). CDR3 length equals 18 residues. Trimming removed 4 bases from V and 4 bases from J, with 28 bases in between. The CDR3 DNA reads as TGTGCCTGGACCCCGTTCGGGGGGGAAGGGGTTGGTAGCACTGAAGCTTTCTTT. Its translation: CAWTPFGGEGVGSTEAFF.

V gene TRBV5-6 combines with J gene TRBJ1-2; tentatively, D is TRBD1 (6 bases). The CDR3 length is 13 residues. From germline, CDR1 is SGHDT and CDR2 YYEEEE. The V and J ends lost 0 bases and 7 bases respectively, with 10 bases between them. DNA for the CDR3: TGTGCCAGCAGCTTGGACAGGGCTGGTGGCTACACCTTC. As protein: CASSLDRAGGYTF.

The genes are TRBV2 and TRBJ1-1; D is uncertain. The V gene lost 6 bases and the J gene lost 3 bases, with 5 bases spanning the gap. CDR1 is SNHLY, CDR2 FYNNEI, per germline. CDR3 size: 11 residues. CDR3 sequence: CASSGDTEAFF. The CDR3 nucleotides read TGTGCCAGCAGCGGGGACACTGAAGCTTTCTTT.

The J gene is TRBJ2-7, the V gene TRBV5-1, with 12 nucleotides matching TRBD2. Germline trimming cut 2 bases from V and 7 bases from J; bases unmatched to any gene: 10. Germline CDR1 and CDR2: SGHRS and YFSETQ. This CDR3 region has 16 residues. The DNA for the CDR3 is TGCGCCAGCAGCTTCCCCCCACTAGCGGGGGGTGCGGAGCAGTACTTC. Protein: CASSFPPLAGGAEQYF.

The chain is built from TRBV30 and TRBJ2-1; 11 bases match TRBD2. The CDR3 is made up of 14 amino acids. With 2 bases clipped from V and 8 bases from J, the junction kept 5 bases outside the gene matches. CDR1 is GTSNPN and CDR2 is SVGIG in the germline V gene (reference sequence). CDR3: CAWSSGTSGDEQFF. The DNA for the CDR3 is TGTGCCTGGAGTTCCGGGACTAGCGGAGATGAGCAGTTCTTC.

The rearrangement links TRBV10-2 to TRBJ1-1; D gene ambiguous. Germline V gene lookup returns CDR1 WSHSY and CDR2 SAAADI. CDR3 length: 12 residues. V lost 6 bases and J 5 bases, leaving 10 bases between the germline ends. CDR3 in DNA: TGCGCCAGCAGGCACGGTGCAACTGAAGCTTTCTTT. This codes for CASRHGATEAFF.

This clone has only one observation. The chain carries TRBV4-1 and TRBJ2-1; 9 bases are a match to TRBD1. V trimming: 4 bases; J trimming: 8 bases; junction bases outside the gene matches: 6. Germline V gives CDR1 MGHRA, CDR2 YSYEKL. This CDR3 contains 14 residues. The CDR3 bases are TGCGCCAGCAGCCCGTCGGGACAGGGCTATGAGCAGTTCTTC. Translation: CASSPSGQGYEQFF.

Details on this clone: Other DNA sequences of this sample code for an identical CDR3. This rearrangement joins TRBV18 to TRBJ2-5; D possibly corresponds to TRBD1 (5 bases). Germline assignment: CDR1 KGHSH and CDR2 LQKENI. The CDR3 runs 13 residues. V was cut by 3 bases and J by 2 bases, with 7 bases left in between. CDR3 amino acids: CASSPGQQETQYF. CDR3 DNA sequence: TGTGCCAGCTCACCGGGGCAGCAAGAGACCCAGTACTTC.

The chain combines TRBV28 with TRBJ1-2, with D unclear. Per the germline V gene, CDR1 is MDHEN and CDR2 is SYDVKM. V lost 7 bases to trimming and J lost 7 bases, with 10 bases between them. The CDR3 contains 11 residues. Here the CDR3 DNA reads TGTGCCAGCAATTCGCCCGGTGGCTACACCTTC. It is translated as CASNSPGGYTF.

The genes are TRBV30 and TRBJ1-5, with D uncertain. The ends were cut back, 0 bases at V and 0 bases at J, with 6 bases in the middle. Germline V gene sequence: CDR1 GTSNPN, CDR2 SVGIG (reference sequence). This CDR3 contains 14 residues. CDR3 loop: CAWSVGSSNQPQHF. For the CDR3, the DNA is TGTGCCTGGAGTGTAGGGAGTAGCAATCAGCCCCAGCATTTT.

The rearrangement joins TRBV30 to TRBJ2-7; D gene uncertain. CDR1 GTSNPN and CDR2 SVGIG come from the germline V gene (reference sequence). Trimming removed 2 bases from V and 0 bases from J, with 14 bases in between. This CDR3 region has 15 residues. CDR3 nucleotides: TGTGCCTGGAGTCTTGTGGTCGCGAGCTCCTACGAGCAGTACTTC. Translation gives CAWSLVVASSYEQYF.

DNA for the CDR3: TGTGCCAGCAGCGGCCGGGACAGGGCGATAGATACGCAGTATTTT. Protein product: CASSGRDRAIDTQYF. The chain combines TRBV9 with TRBJ2-3; 9 nucleotides line up with TRBD1. Germline V gene data show CDR1 as SGDLS and CDR2 as YYNGEE. This CDR3 is 15 amino acids long. Trimming cost V 3 bases and J 5 bases; bases outside gene matches: 7.

This chain connects TRBV2 to TRBJ2-7; D is unclear. V lost 4 bases and J lost 6, with 4 bases in between. The CDR3 covers 10 residues. CDR1 is SNHLY and CDR2 is FYNNEI in the germline V gene. The CDR3 DNA sequence: TGTGCCAGCAGTGGGCCCGAGCAGTACTTC. Amino acid sequence: CASSGPEQYF.

The chain couples TRBV9 to TRBJ2-5; 9 nucleotides align to TRBD2. V gave up 0 bases and J gave up 5 bases; unmatched junction bases: 5. In germline, CDR1 is SGDLS, CDR2 YYNGEE. This CDR3 has 15 amino acids. CDR3 sequence reads: CASSVGGTSTETQYF. In DNA, the CDR3 is TGTGCCAGCAGCGTAGGAGGGACTAGCACCGAGACCCAGTACTTC.

This clone has more than one count but fewer than ten. The chain carries TRBV6-1 and TRBJ2-1; 7 bases are shared with TRBD1. The V gene's germline CDR1 is MNHNS and CDR2 SASEGT. This CDR3 is built from 17 residues. V trimming: 4 bases; J trimming: 4 bases; junction bases outside the gene matches: 13. The CDR3 reads CASSGAQGGAGYNEQFF. The CDR3 nucleotides read TGTGCCAGCAGTGGGGCCCAAGGGGGCGCAGGGTACAATGAGCAGTTCTTC.

The V and J genes are TRBV30 and TRBJ2-2, with D tentatively TRBD2 (6 bases). V lost 0 bases and J lost 6, with 8 bases in between. This CDR3 comprises 13 residues. Germline CDR1 reads GTSNPN; CDR2 reads SVGIG (reference sequence). In DNA form, the CDR3 reads TGTGCCTGGAGTGTCGGGGGACCCGGGGAGCTGTTTTTT. Protein: CAWSVGGPGELFF.

This chain uses TRBV5-4 with TRBJ2-2; the match to TRBD2 covers 16 bases. CDR1 and CDR2 (germline): SGHNT, YYREEE (reference sequence). V dropped 4 bases and J dropped 4; count of bases not matched to a gene: 4. The CDR3 extends over 17 amino acids. CDR3 nucleotide sequence: TGTGCCAGCAGCGCGGGACTAGCGGGAGGGATCACCGGGGAGCTGTTTTTT. Translation gives CASSAGLAGGITGELFF.

This chain joins TRBV27 and TRBJ2-3; D not resolved. CDR3 length: 12 amino acids. The germline CDR1 and CDR2 sequences are MNHEY and SMNVEV (reference sequence). The V and J ends lost 6 bases and 4 bases respectively, with 8 bases between them. CDR3: CASSPPADTQYF. Written as DNA, the CDR3 is TGTGCCAGCAGCCCCCCCGCAGATACGCAGTATTTT.

The V call is TRBV18, the J call TRBJ2-2; no clear D. Per the germline V gene, CDR1 is KGHSH and CDR2 is LQKENI. This CDR3 is built from 11 residues. V was clipped by 11 bases and J by 8 bases, with 12 bases between them. The CDR3 reads CAGRQQGELFF. The CDR3 DNA follows: TGTGCCGGCCGACAACAGGGGGAGCTGTTTTTT.

The J gene is TRBJ1-6, the V gene TRBV6-5; TRBD1 matches 8 bases. The CDR3 length is 14 residues. Trimming cost V 5 bases and J 11 bases; bases outside gene matches: 8. CDR1 and CDR2 from the germline V gene are MNHEY and SVGAGI. The chain's CDR3 is CASSTPGQGPPLHF. Here the CDR3 DNA reads TGTGCCAGCAGTACCCCCGGACAGGGCCCACCCCTCCACTTT.